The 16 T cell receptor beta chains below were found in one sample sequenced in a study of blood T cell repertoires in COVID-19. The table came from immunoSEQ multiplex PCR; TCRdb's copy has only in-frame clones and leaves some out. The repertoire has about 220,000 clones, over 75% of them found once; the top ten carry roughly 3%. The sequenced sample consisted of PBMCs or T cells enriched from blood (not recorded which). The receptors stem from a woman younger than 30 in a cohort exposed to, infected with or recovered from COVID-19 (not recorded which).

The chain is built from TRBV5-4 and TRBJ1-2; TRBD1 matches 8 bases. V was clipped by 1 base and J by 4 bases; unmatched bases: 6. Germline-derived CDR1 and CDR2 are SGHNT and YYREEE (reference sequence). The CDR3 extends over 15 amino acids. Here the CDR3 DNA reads TGTGCCAGCAGCTTGCCCGGACAGGGTGGCTATGGCTACACCTTC. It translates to CASSLPGQGGYGYTF.

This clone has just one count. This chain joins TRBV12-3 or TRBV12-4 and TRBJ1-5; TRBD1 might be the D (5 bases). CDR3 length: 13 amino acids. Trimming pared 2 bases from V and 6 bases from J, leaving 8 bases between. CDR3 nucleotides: TGTGCCAGCAGTTTAATTAGGGGTCAGCCCCAGCATTTT. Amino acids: CASSLIRGQPQHF.

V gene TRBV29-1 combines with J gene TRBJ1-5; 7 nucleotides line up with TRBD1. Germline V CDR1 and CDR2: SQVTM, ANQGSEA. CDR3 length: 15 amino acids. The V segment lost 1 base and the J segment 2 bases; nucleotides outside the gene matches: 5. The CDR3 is CSVEVTGTGNQPQHF. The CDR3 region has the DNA TGCAGCGTTGAAGTAACCGGGACAGGCAATCAGCCCCAGCATTTT.

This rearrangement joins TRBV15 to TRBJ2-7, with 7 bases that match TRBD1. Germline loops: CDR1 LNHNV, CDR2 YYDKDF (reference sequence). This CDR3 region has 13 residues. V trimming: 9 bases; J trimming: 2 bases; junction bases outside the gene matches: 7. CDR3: CATKTGYTYEQYF. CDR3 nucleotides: TGTGCCACGAAGACAGGGTATACCTACGAGCAGTACTTC.

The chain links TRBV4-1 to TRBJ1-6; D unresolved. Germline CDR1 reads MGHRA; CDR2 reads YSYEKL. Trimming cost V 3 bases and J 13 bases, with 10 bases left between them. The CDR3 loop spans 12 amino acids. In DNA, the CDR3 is TGCGCCAGCAGCCATATCTTGGGCCCCCTCCACTTT. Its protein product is CASSHILGPLHF.

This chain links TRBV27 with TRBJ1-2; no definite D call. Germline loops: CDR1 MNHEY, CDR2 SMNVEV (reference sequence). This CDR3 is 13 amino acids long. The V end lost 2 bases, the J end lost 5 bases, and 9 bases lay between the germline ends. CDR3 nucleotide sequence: TGTGCCAGCAGTTTAGGTCGCGAATATGGCTACACCTTC. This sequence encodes CASSLGREYGYTF.

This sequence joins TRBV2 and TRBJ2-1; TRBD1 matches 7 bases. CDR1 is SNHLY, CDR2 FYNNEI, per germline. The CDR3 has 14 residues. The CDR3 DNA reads TGTGCAATAACTCGGGACAGCTCCTACAATGAGCAGTTCTTC. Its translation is CAITRDSSYNEQFF.

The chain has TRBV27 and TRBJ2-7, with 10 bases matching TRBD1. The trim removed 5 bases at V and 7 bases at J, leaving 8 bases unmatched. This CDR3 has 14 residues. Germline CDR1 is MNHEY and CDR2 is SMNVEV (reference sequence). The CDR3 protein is CASSQDRGFEEQYF. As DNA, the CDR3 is TGTGCCAGCAGTCAGGACAGGGGGTTTGAGGAGCAGTACTTC.

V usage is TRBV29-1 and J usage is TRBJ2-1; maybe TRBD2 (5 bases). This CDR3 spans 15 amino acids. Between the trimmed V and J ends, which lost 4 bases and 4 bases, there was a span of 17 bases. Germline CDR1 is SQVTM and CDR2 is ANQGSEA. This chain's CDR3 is CSVVPGSASYNEQFF. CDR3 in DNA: TGCAGCGTTGTGCCGGGTAGCGCAAGTTACAATGAGCAGTTCTTC.

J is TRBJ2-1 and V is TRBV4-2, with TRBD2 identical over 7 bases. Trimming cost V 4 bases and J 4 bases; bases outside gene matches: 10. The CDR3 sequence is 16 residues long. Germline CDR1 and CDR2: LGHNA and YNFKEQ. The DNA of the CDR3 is TGTGCCAGCAGCCTTTCCCGACTAGCACCTTACAATGAGCAGTTCTTC. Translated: CASSLSRLAPYNEQFF.

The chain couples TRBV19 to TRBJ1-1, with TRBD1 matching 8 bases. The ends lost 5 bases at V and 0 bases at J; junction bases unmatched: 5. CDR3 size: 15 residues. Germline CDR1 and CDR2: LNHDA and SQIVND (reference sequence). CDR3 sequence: CASSGGQDLNTEAFF. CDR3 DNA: TGTGCCAGTAGTGGGGGACAGGATTTGAACACTGAAGCTTTCTTT.

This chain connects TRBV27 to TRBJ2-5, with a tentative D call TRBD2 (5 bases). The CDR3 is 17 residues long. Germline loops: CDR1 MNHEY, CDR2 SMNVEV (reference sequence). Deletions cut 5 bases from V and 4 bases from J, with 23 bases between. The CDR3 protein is CASSLQRTSYGGETQYF. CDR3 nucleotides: TGTGCCAGCAGTCTTCAAAGGACTTCTTATGGAGGAGAGACCCAGTACTTC.

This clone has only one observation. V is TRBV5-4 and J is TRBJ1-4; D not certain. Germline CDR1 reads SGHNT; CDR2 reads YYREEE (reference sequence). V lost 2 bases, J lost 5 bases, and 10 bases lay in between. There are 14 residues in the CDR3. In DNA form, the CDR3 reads TGTGCCAGCAGCTTTGAGGGCGCGAATGAAAAACTGTTTTTT. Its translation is CASSFEGANEKLFF.

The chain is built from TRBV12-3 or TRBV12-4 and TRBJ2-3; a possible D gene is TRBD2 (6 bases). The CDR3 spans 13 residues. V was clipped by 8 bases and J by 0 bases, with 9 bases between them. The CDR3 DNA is TGTGCCAGCGGGACTTTAAGCACAGATACGCAGTATTTT. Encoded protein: CASGTLSTDTQYF.

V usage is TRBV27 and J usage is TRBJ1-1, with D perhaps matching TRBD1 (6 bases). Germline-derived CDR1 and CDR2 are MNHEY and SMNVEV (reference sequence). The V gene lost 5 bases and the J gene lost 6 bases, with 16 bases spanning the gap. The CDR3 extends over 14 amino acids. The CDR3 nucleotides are TGTGCCAGCAGTGCCAGGGGCTTAAGGTCTGAAGCTTTCTTT. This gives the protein CASSARGLRSEAFF.

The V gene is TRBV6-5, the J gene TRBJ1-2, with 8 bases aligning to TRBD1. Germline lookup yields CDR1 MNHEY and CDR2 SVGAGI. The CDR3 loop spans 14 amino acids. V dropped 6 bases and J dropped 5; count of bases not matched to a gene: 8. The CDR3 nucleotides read TGTGCCAGCAGGGCTTCAGGGGGCGTTTATGGCTACACCTTC. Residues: CASRASGGVYGYTF.